Listed here is a single TCR beta chain. CDR1 and CDR2 from the germline V gene are SGHNT and YYREEE (reference sequence). This CDR3 has 14 amino acids. V was trimmed by 9 bases and J by 0 bases, leaving 12 bases between them. Using immunoSEQ multiplex PCR, the repertoire was profiled, and TCRdb retains in-frame clones only, with some absent. The sample yields about 260,000 clones, approximately 88% seen once. The sample belongs to a study of blood T cell repertoires in COVID-19. Study context: T cells, B-cell-depleted T cells, or PBMCs provided the cDNA or gDNA that served as material.

This clonotype was obtained from an older woman with COVID-19, enrolled during active disease. The rearrangement joins TRBV5-4 to TRBJ1-4, with D perhaps matching TRBD1 (6 bases). The sequencing sample was made of peripheral blood. The CDR3 sequence is CATRNRATNEKLFF. The CDR3 nucleotides are TGTGCCACCAGAAACAGGGCAACTAATGAAAAACTGTTTTTT.